This T cell receptor beta chain was documented in a study of T cells in Graves' hyperthyroidism and ophthalmopathy. Across the whole study: Peripheral blood was secured at the point of initial diagnosis, before any treatment. Study-wide results and limits: The authors' 13 V-J model separated ophthalmopathy from stable hyperthyroidism.

The investigators amplified TCR beta CDR3 regions from RNA transcripts. TCR CDR3 regions were first amplified by RT-PCR with HTBI primers. MiXCR, applied by TCRdb to the multiplex PCR reads, yields one record per CDR3 protein. The top ten hold approximately 25% of the sample, which has more than 300,000 distinct CDR3 sequences, 14% seen once. Criteria for exclusion of patients were uncontrolled infection, other autoimmune disease, pregnancy or lactation. PBMCs came from 10 ml fresh peripheral blood. A note on this clonotype: The antigen is undetermined.

Germline assignment: CDR1 GTSNPN and CDR2 SVGIG (reference sequence). This CDR3 has 11 amino acids. Trimming shortened V by 4 bases and J by 10 bases, and 11 bases separated the two germline ends. The receptor's source is a woman aged 30 to 39 with Graves' hyperthyroidism. This sequence joins TRBV30 and TRBJ2-1, with no clear D. Sequenced material: blood. The CDR3 here is CAWTPMEEQFF. The CDR3 coding sequence is TGTGCCTGGACCCCTATGGAGGAGCAGTTCTTC. Full variable domain (rest looked up from reference TRBV30 and TRBJ2-1): SQTIHQWPATLVQPVGSPLSLECTVEGTSNPNLYWYRQAAGRGLQLLFYSVGIGQISSEVPQNLSASRPQDRQFILSSKKLLLSDSGFYLCAWTPMEEQFFGPGTRLTVL.